This T cell receptor beta chain was profiled in a study of T cell changes during pregnancy in multiple sclerosis. Measured with immunoSEQ multiplex PCR; TCRdb has only the in-frame clones, and not every one. This sample has tens of thousands of clones, with 93% found just once. The germline V and J ends were trimmed by 3 bases and 4 bases, with 10 bases remaining between them. Germline assignment: CDR1 MGHRA and CDR2 YSYEKL. The CDR3 loop spans 14 amino acids. The J gene is TRBJ1-3, the V gene TRBV4-1; D remains ambiguous. The sequences come from peripheral blood, collected in the second trimester of pregnancy. This sequence originates from a female donor with multiple sclerosis, enrolled in a pregnancy study. The CDR3 sequence: CASSQENFGNTIYF. The CDR3 coding sequence is TGCGCCAGCAGCCAGGAGAACTTCGGAAACACCATATATTTT.